This TCR beta chain was documented in a study of blood T cells in healthy people across ages. The CDR3 loop spans 16 amino acids. CDR1 and CDR2 from the germline V gene are KGHDR and SFDVKD. The amount of total RNA extracted per sample was at least 5.5 micrograms. With respect to this clonotype: One end of the junction does not line up with germline, which may come from a read error.

Sample-barcoded 5' priming and a J-beta primer mix drove a second PCR of roughly 6 to 12 cycles. From the 5' RACE reads, TCRdb called clonotypes with MiXCR, one entry per CDR3 protein. This sample has some 1,800,000 distinct CDR3 sequences, with 35% to 50% found just once. The clonotype was recovered from a human donor in good health. Sequencing was performed on blood. V is TRBV24-1 and J is TRBJ2-1, with D perhaps matching TRBD1 (6 bases). The CDR3 region is CATSDYPRGAYNEQFF. The CDR3 DNA follows: TGTGCCACTAGTGATTACCCCAGGGGTGCTTACAATGAGCAGTTCTTC.